A selection of T cell receptor beta chains follows, all from one sample in a study of blood T cell repertoires in COVID-19. Data came from immunoSEQ multiplex PCR; TCRdb stores just in-frame clones and leaves some out. The table shows approximately 300,000 clones, with around 89% occurring only once. Sequencing was performed on peripheral blood. Receptors were obtained from a man aged 35-49 years with acute or convalescent COVID-19. Each CDR3 is given with its conserved first and last residue. The order of the fields is clone size, V gene, J gene, D gene, CDR3 DNA, CDR3 protein. D genes are given only for firm matches. Some rows mark clone size as missing; the rest say once, few, many or name a class of expanded clone.

abundance: -
v_gene: TRBV5-8
j_gene: TRBJ1-3
d_gene: TRBD1
CDR3nt: TGTGCCAGCAGCTGGGACAGTTTAGGAAACACCATATATTTT
CDR3aa: CASSWDSLGNTIYF

abundance: -
v_gene: TRBV5-1
j_gene: TRBJ2-7
d_gene: TRBD2
CDR3nt: TGCGCCAGCAGTGAGCGGGGGCTCTCCTACGAGCAGTACTTC
CDR3aa: CASSERGLSYEQYF

abundance: -
v_gene: TRBV19
j_gene: TRBJ1-2
d_gene: -
CDR3nt: TGTGCCAGTAGTATAGCAAGGTGGACATACAATGGCTACACCTTC
CDR3aa: CASSIARWTYNGYTF

abundance: -
v_gene: TRBV30
j_gene: TRBJ1-1
d_gene: TRBD1
CDR3nt: TGTGCCTGGAGTGTCAGGGGGGACGGGACTGAAGCTTTCTTT
CDR3aa: CAWSVRGDGTEAFF

abundance: -
v_gene: TRBV19
j_gene: TRBJ1-2
d_gene: -
CDR3nt: TGTGCCAGTAGTATGCGGGGAAGGTATGGCTACACCTTC
CDR3aa: CASSMRGRYGYTF

abundance: -
v_gene: TRBV5-1
j_gene: TRBJ2-2
d_gene: TRBD2
CDR3nt: TGCGCCAGCAGCCAGGTAGCGGGGGCGAACACCGGGGAGCTGTTTTTT
CDR3aa: CASSQVAGANTGELFF

abundance: -
v_gene: TRBV2
j_gene: TRBJ1-3
d_gene: -
CDR3nt: TGTGCCAGCAGTGGTGCAGGGAGGGACATATATTTT
CDR3aa: CASSGAGRDIYF

abundance: -
v_gene: TRBV29-1
j_gene: TRBJ1-1
d_gene: TRBD1
CDR3nt: TGCAGCGTTCCTCAGGGGGGAAGGGGAGCTTTCTTT
CDR3aa: CSVPQGGRGAFF

abundance: -
v_gene: TRBV7-5
j_gene: TRBJ1-5
d_gene: -
CDR3nt: TGTGTCAGAACGAATCAGCCCCAGCATTTT
CDR3aa: CVRTNQPQHF

abundance: -
v_gene: TRBV27
j_gene: TRBJ2-7
d_gene: TRBD2
CDR3nt: TGTGCCAGCAGCCGGACTAGCAGTTACGAGCAGTACTTC
CDR3aa: CASSRTSSYEQYF

abundance: -
v_gene: TRBV19
j_gene: TRBJ1-1
d_gene: TRBD1
CDR3nt: TGTGCCAGTAGTATAGATCACGGGCGGGCAGGGGGCGGTCCGGACACTGAAGCTTTCTTT
CDR3aa: CASSIDHGRAGGGPDTEAFF

abundance: -
v_gene: TRBV13
j_gene: TRBJ1-2
d_gene: TRBD1
CDR3nt: TGTGCCGGCAGCACCCGACAGGGTGGATATGGCTACACCTTC
CDR3aa: CAGSTRQGGYGYTF

abundance: -
v_gene: TRBV3-1/TRBV3-2
j_gene: TRBJ1-4
d_gene: -
CDR3nt: TGTGCCAGCAGCCCTACCTTGGGAGGGAATAAACTGTTTTTT
CDR3aa: CASSPTLGGNKLFF

abundance: -
v_gene: TRBV24-1
j_gene: TRBJ1-3
d_gene: TRBD1
CDR3nt: TGTGCCACCAGTGAAAAATGGGGACAGGAAGCGAACACCATATATTTT
CDR3aa: CATSEKWGQEANTIYF

abundance: -
v_gene: TRBV24-1
j_gene: TRBJ2-3
d_gene: TRBD1
CDR3nt: TGTGCCACCAGTGATTTAGTAGGGACAGGGGGCAAAGATACGCAGTATTTT
CDR3aa: CATSDLVGTGGKDTQYF

abundance: -
v_gene: TRBV10-1
j_gene: TRBJ2-1
d_gene: TRBD2
CDR3nt: TGCGCCAGCTCCGGGACTAGCGTCGGGAATGAGCAGTTCTTC
CDR3aa: CASSGTSVGNEQFF

abundance: -
v_gene: TRBV14
j_gene: TRBJ1-1
d_gene: -
CDR3nt: TGTGCCAGCAGCCAAGAGATCACAGGGTCTGGAGCTTTCTTT
CDR3aa: CASSQEITGSGAFF

abundance: -
v_gene: TRBV6-1
j_gene: TRBJ1-2
d_gene: -
CDR3nt: TGTGCCAGCAGTGAAGAATACAGGGAGGGCGGCTACACCTTC
CDR3aa: CASSEEYREGGYTF

abundance: once
v_gene: TRBV11-2
j_gene: TRBJ1-4
d_gene: -
CDR3nt: TGTGCCAGCAGCCTCCAGTGGGGCGGGAGTGAAAAACTGTTTTTT
CDR3aa: CASSLQWGGSEKLFF

abundance: -
v_gene: TRBV5-1
j_gene: TRBJ2-3
d_gene: -
CDR3nt: TGCGCCAGCAGCTTTTTTTCCGGGAGCCTGACAGATACGCAGTATTTT
CDR3aa: CASSFFSGSLTDTQYF

abundance: -
v_gene: TRBV7-8
j_gene: TRBJ1-5
d_gene: -
CDR3nt: TGTGCCAGCAGCCTCGGACAGAGGGATCAGCCCCAGCATTTT
CDR3aa: CASSLGQRDQPQHF

abundance: -
v_gene: TRBV5-5
j_gene: TRBJ1-5
d_gene: -
CDR3nt: TGTGCCAGCAGCTTAGGACTCGGGACTTTTAGCAATCAGCCCCAGCATTTT
CDR3aa: CASSLGLGTFSNQPQHF

abundance: -
v_gene: TRBV5-6
j_gene: TRBJ1-2
d_gene: TRBD1
CDR3nt: TGTGCCAGCAGCTTGGCATCAGGGGGGCTCTATGGCTACACCTTC
CDR3aa: CASSLASGGLYGYTF

abundance: once
v_gene: TRBV2
j_gene: TRBJ2-1
d_gene: TRBD2
CDR3nt: TGTGCCAGCAGTGGGTCGGCGGGGGGGCGTTATGATGAGCAGTTCTTC
CDR3aa: CASSGSAGGRYDEQFF

abundance: -
v_gene: TRBV12-5
j_gene: TRBJ1-2
d_gene: -
CDR3nt: TGTGCTAGTGGTTTGGGTTCGACAGGACTTTATGGCTACACCTTC
CDR3aa: CASGLGSTGLYGYTF

abundance: -
v_gene: TRBV11-3
j_gene: TRBJ2-3
d_gene: TRBD1
CDR3nt: TGTGCCAGCAGCTTCCGGGACAGTACCACAGATACGCAGTATTTT
CDR3aa: CASSFRDSTTDTQYF

abundance: -
v_gene: TRBV27
j_gene: TRBJ2-1
d_gene: -
CDR3nt: TGTGCCAGCAGTTTCCAACCGACAGGTTCAAGTGAGCAGTTCTTC
CDR3aa: CASSFQPTGSSEQFF

abundance: -
v_gene: TRBV7-9
j_gene: TRBJ2-3
d_gene: -
CDR3nt: TGTGCCAGCAGCTCCGCCCACTCTAGGCGGATGGAAGCAGATACGCAGTATTTT
CDR3aa: CASSSAHSRRMEADTQYF

abundance: -
v_gene: TRBV28
j_gene: TRBJ1-1
d_gene: -
CDR3nt: TGTGCCAGCAGTCCCGGTGGGGCGTTGAACACTGAAGCTTTCTTT
CDR3aa: CASSPGGALNTEAFF

abundance: -
v_gene: TRBV5-1
j_gene: TRBJ1-2
d_gene: -
CDR3nt: TGCGCCAGCAGCTTGGATTCTCCTAACTATGGCTACACCTTC
CDR3aa: CASSLDSPNYGYTF

abundance: -
v_gene: TRBV10-2
j_gene: TRBJ1-5
d_gene: TRBD1
CDR3nt: TGCGCCAGCGGGGGCCGACAAAGGGGGCTGGGACAGCCCCAGCATTTT
CDR3aa: CASGGRQRGLGQPQHF

abundance: -
v_gene: TRBV19
j_gene: TRBJ1-3
d_gene: TRBD1
CDR3nt: TGTGCCAGTTCCCCCCTGGGGTTGAGGGGGCAGCGAAACACCATATATTTT
CDR3aa: CASSPLGLRGQRNTIYF

abundance: -
v_gene: TRBV6-5
j_gene: TRBJ2-3
d_gene: -
CDR3nt: TGTGCCAGCAGGACCGAGGGGGTGGAGACAGATACGCAGTATTTT
CDR3aa: CASRTEGVETDTQYF

abundance: -
v_gene: TRBV6-5
j_gene: TRBJ2-2
d_gene: -
CDR3nt: TGTGCCAGCAGAGGGATGTCAGGGACCGGGGAGCTGTTTTTT
CDR3aa: CASRGMSGTGELFF

abundance: -
v_gene: TRBV11-2
j_gene: TRBJ1-1
d_gene: TRBD1
CDR3nt: TGTGCCAGCAGACGGACAGGGTTGAACACTGAAGCTTTCTTT
CDR3aa: CASRRTGLNTEAFF

abundance: -
v_gene: TRBV19
j_gene: TRBJ2-5
d_gene: TRBD1
CDR3nt: TGTGCCGTCGGGACAGGGGGCGCGGAGACCCAGTACTTC
CDR3aa: CAVGTGGAETQYF

abundance: -
v_gene: TRBV6-5
j_gene: TRBJ1-1
d_gene: -
CDR3nt: TGTGCCAGCAGTTACTCTGAGGGGAACACTGAAGCTTTCTTT
CDR3aa: CASSYSEGNTEAFF

abundance: -
v_gene: TRBV30
j_gene: TRBJ1-2
d_gene: TRBD1
CDR3nt: TGTGCCTGGAGGAGGGACAGGGTGGGCGCTAACTATGGCTACACCTTC
CDR3aa: CAWRRDRVGANYGYTF

abundance: -
v_gene: TRBV6-5
j_gene: TRBJ2-7
d_gene: -
CDR3nt: TGTGCCAGCAGTTACTCAGGGGGACCCTACGAGCAGTACTTC
CDR3aa: CASSYSGGPYEQYF

abundance: -
v_gene: TRBV5-6
j_gene: TRBJ1-1
d_gene: TRBD1
CDR3nt: TGTGCCAGCAGCTTGGCCGGGACAGGGTTTGAAGCTTTCTTT
CDR3aa: CASSLAGTGFEAFF

abundance: -
v_gene: TRBV30
j_gene: TRBJ1-6
d_gene: -
CDR3nt: TGTGCCTGGAGTGTAAATTTAGATGGGCCTCACTTT
CDR3aa: CAWSVNLDGPHF

abundance: -
v_gene: TRBV7-2
j_gene: TRBJ2-7
d_gene: -
CDR3nt: TGTGCCAGCAGCTTAGAAATGACACCCTCCTACGAGCAGTACTTC
CDR3aa: CASSLEMTPSYEQYF

abundance: -
v_gene: TRBV10-3
j_gene: TRBJ1-1
d_gene: TRBD1
CDR3nt: TGTGCCATCAGTGAGGGGACAGGGACTGAAGCTTTCTTT
CDR3aa: CAISEGTGTEAFF

abundance: -
v_gene: TRBV11-2
j_gene: TRBJ2-2
d_gene: -
CDR3nt: TGTGCCAGCAGCTTAGTGGCGGGGGCCACCGGGGAGCTGTTTTTT
CDR3aa: CASSLVAGATGELFF

abundance: -
v_gene: TRBV5-8
j_gene: TRBJ1-1
d_gene: -
CDR3nt: TGTGCCAGCAGCCGAAACAGGGCAGGAGCTTTCTTT
CDR3aa: CASSRNRAGAFF

abundance: -
v_gene: TRBV6-5
j_gene: TRBJ1-2
d_gene: -
CDR3nt: TGTGCCAGCAGCGTCAAGGAGAACTATGGCTACACCTTC
CDR3aa: CASSVKENYGYTF

abundance: once
v_gene: TRBV6-5
j_gene: TRBJ1-2
d_gene: TRBD1
CDR3nt: TGTGCCAGCAGTTACTCGTTCACAGGGGTTAACTATGGCTACACCTTC
CDR3aa: CASSYSFTGVNYGYTF

abundance: -
v_gene: TRBV4-1
j_gene: TRBJ2-7
d_gene: -
CDR3nt: TGCGCCAGCAGCCAAGTGGGGCTCTCCTACGAGCAGTACTTC
CDR3aa: CASSQVGLSYEQYF

abundance: once
v_gene: TRBV19
j_gene: TRBJ2-1
d_gene: -
CDR3nt: TGTGCCAGTAGTATATGGCCTAATGAGCAGTTCTTC
CDR3aa: CASSIWPNEQFF

abundance: -
v_gene: TRBV9
j_gene: TRBJ2-1
d_gene: TRBD2
CDR3nt: TGTGCCAGCAGCCTCCGACTAGCGGGGGGAAATGAGCAGTTCTTC
CDR3aa: CASSLRLAGGNEQFF

abundance: -
v_gene: TRBV5-6
j_gene: TRBJ2-3
d_gene: TRBD2
CDR3nt: TGTGCCAGCAGCTTGATCAGCGGGGGGGGCACAGATACGCAGTATTTT
CDR3aa: CASSLISGGGTDTQYF

abundance: -
v_gene: TRBV18
j_gene: TRBJ1-5
d_gene: TRBD1
CDR3nt: TGTGCCAGCTCACTCGGGACAGGGGGGAGTCAGCCCCAGCATTTT
CDR3aa: CASSLGTGGSQPQHF

abundance: -
v_gene: TRBV7-3
j_gene: TRBJ1-4
d_gene: -
CDR3nt: TGTGCCAGCAGTCACGAGCAGGTAAATAATGAAAAACTGTTTTTT
CDR3aa: CASSHEQVNNEKLFF

abundance: -
v_gene: TRBV29-1
j_gene: TRBJ1-2
d_gene: -
CDR3nt: TGCAGCGTTTCCCAGAACTATGGCTACACCTTC
CDR3aa: CSVSQNYGYTF

abundance: -
v_gene: TRBV27
j_gene: TRBJ2-2
d_gene: -
CDR3nt: TGTGCCAGCAGTCCCATAAGCAGGGATTACACCGGGGAGCTGTTTTTT
CDR3aa: CASSPISRDYTGELFF

abundance: -
v_gene: TRBV30
j_gene: TRBJ1-1
d_gene: -
CDR3nt: TGTGCCTGGAGTGTAAATCCACAGACGAACACTGAAGCTTTCTTT
CDR3aa: CAWSVNPQTNTEAFF

abundance: -
v_gene: TRBV11-3
j_gene: TRBJ2-1
d_gene: -
CDR3nt: TGTGCCAGCAGCTTAAAATTCAGCGTACGCTACAATGAGCAGTTCTTC
CDR3aa: CASSLKFSVRYNEQFF

abundance: -
v_gene: TRBV5-4
j_gene: TRBJ1-1
d_gene: -
CDR3nt: TGTGCCAGCAGGGGGAGCTTGAACACTGAAGCTTTCTTT
CDR3aa: CASRGSLNTEAFF

abundance: -
v_gene: TRBV2
j_gene: TRBJ1-2
d_gene: -
CDR3nt: TGTGCCAGCAGCTCCGGGACATCCTATGGCTACACCTTC
CDR3aa: CASSSGTSYGYTF